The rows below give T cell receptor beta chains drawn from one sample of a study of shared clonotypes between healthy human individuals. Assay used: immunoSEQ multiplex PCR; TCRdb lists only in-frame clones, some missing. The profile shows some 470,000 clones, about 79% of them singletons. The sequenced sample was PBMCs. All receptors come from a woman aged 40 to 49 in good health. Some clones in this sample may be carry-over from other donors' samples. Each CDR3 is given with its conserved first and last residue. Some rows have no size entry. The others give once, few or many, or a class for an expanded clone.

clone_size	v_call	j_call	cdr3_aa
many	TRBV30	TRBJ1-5	CAWSGIFETATGQPQHF
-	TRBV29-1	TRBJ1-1	CSLLKGAAWGTEAFF
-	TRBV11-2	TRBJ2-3	CASSLAPGPTSPQYF
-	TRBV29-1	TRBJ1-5	CSVQTYSNQPQHF
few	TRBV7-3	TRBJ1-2	CASSLNDRVGGYTF
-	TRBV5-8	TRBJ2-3	CASSPGTAVQYF
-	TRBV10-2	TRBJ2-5	CASLPGLAGEGGGETQYF
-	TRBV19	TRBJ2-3	CASSRGTTSTDTQYF
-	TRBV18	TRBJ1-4	CASSLTGGVEKLFF
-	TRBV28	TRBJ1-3	CASWTGSYSGNTIYF
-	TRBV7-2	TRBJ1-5	CASSPGGSRRQPQHF
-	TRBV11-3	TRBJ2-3	CASSLAHHADTQYF
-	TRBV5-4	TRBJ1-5	CASSLPNQPQHF
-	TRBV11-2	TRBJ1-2	CASSLVSGGVYYGYTF
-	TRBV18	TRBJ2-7	CASSPEGWAYEQYF
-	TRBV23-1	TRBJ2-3	CASSRIYSGRVDTQYF
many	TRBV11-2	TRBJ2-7	CASSLRDGMIYEQYF
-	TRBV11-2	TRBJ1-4	CASSRGQGGGNVEKLFF
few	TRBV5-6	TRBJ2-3	CASSLRTSGTSTDTQYF